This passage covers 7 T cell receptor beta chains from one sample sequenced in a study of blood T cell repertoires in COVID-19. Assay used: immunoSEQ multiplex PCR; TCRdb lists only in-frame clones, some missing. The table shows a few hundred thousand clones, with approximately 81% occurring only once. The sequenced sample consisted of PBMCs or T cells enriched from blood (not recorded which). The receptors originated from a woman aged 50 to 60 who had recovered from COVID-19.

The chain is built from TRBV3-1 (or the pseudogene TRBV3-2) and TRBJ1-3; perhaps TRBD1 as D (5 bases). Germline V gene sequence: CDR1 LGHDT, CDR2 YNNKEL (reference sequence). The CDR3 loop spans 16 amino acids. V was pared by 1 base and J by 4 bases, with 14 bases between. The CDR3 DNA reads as TGTGCCAGCAGCCAAGCGTCAGGGATGCAAGGAAACACCATATATTTT. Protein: CASSQASGMQGNTIYF.

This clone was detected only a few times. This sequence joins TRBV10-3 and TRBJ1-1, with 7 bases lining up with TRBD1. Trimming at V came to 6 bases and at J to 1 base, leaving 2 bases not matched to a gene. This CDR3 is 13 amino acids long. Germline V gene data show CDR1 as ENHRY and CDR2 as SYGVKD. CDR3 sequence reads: CAISRQGNTEAFF. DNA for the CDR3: TGTGCCATCAGCCGACAGGGGAACACTGAAGCTTTCTTT.

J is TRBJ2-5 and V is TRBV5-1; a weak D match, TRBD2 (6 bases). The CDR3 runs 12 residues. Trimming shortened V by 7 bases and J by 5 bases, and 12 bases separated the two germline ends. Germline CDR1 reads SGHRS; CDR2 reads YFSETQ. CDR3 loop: CASGEVRETQYF. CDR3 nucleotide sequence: TGCGCCAGCGGGGAGGTGAGGGAGACCCAGTACTTC.

CDR3 loop: CASSRQGTQYF. For the CDR3, the DNA is TGTGCCAGCAGCCGACAGGGGACCCAGTACTTC. The V gene is TRBV7-6, the J gene TRBJ2-5, with 7 bases lining up with TRBD1. The CDR3 has 11 amino acids. V lost 5 bases, J lost 7 bases, and 1 base stayed unmatched. CDR1 is SGHVS, CDR2 FNYEAQ, per germline. The full variable domain, completed using reference TRBV7-6 and TRBJ2-5, is GAGVSQSPRYKVTKRGQDVALRCDPISGHVSLYWYRQALGQGPEFLTYFNYEAQQDKSGLPNDRFSAERPEGSISTLTIQRTEQRDSAMYRCASSRQGTQYFGPGTRLLVL.

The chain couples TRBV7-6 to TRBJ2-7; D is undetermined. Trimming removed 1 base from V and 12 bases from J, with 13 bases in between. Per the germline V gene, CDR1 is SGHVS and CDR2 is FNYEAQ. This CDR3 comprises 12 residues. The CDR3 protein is CASSLDGSLRYF. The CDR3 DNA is TGTGCCAGCAGCTTAGATGGCAGTTTAAGGTACTTC. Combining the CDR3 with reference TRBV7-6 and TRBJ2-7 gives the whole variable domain GAGVSQSPRYKVTKRGQDVALRCDPISGHVSLYWYRQALGQGPEFLTYFNYEAQQDKSGLPNDRFSAERPEGSISTLTIQRTEQRDSAMYRCASSLDGSLRYFGPGTRLTVT.

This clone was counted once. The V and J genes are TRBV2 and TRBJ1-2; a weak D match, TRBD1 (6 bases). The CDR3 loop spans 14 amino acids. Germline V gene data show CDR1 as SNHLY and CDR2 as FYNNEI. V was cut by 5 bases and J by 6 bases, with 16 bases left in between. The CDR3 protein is CASSYREGRNGYTF. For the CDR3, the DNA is TGTGCCAGCAGTTACAGGGAAGGTAGGAATGGCTACACCTTC.

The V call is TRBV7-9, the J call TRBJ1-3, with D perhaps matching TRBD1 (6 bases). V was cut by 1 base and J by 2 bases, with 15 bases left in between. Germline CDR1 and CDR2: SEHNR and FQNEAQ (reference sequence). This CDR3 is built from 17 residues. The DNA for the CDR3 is TGTGCCAGCAGCTTAGGAGGACAGTGGGCGGCTGGAAACACCATATATTTT. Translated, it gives CASSLGGQWAAGNTIYF.